This entry is about one T cell receptor (beta chain). The data were obtained in a study of blood T cell repertoires in COVID-19. Study members were between roughly 18 and 100 years old and lived in 20 to 30 US regions. In assigning cohorts, the study relied on participant-reported clinical history. The study counted Cohort 3 donors as recovered given two negative PCRs, clearance, or symptom resolution. Authors' data handling: Estimates of nucleated cell counts were drawn from the amplification of reference gene primers. TCRdb's copy holds only in-frame clones and misses some; the assay was immunoSEQ multiplex PCR. V and J calls and clone size come straight from that table; D and trimming were deduced from the DNA. The data contain roughly 180,000 clones, roughly four fifths of them singletons. J was trimmed by 4 bases and V by 4 bases; bases with no gene match: 12. CDR3 length equals 17 residues. From germline, CDR1 is MNHEY and CDR2 SVGEGT.

The rearrangement uses TRBV6-2 or TRBV6-3 and TRBJ1-4; TRBD1 matches 7 bases. The sequenced material came from PBMCs or T cells enriched from blood (not recorded which). The clonotype was recovered from a man aged 45 to 65 who had recovered from COVID-19. The CDR3 protein is CASSSRTGPAYNEKLFF. The DNA for the CDR3 is TGTGCCAGCAGTTCCCGGACAGGCCCGGCCTATAATGAAAAACTGTTTTTT.